This T cell receptor (beta chain) is from a study of identical twins' blood T cells. MiXCR, run by TCRdb on the 5' RACE reads, gives a single entry per CDR3 protein. The sample has roughly 380,000 distinct CDR3 sequences; approximately 30% are singletons. Per the germline V gene, CDR1 is SQVTM and CDR2 is ANQGSEA. The CDR3 length is 11 residues. V was pared by 4 bases and J by 3 bases, with 5 bases between. The chain links TRBV29-1 to TRBJ2-3; no reliable D call. The sample comprised PBMCs. The sequence was collected from a woman between 18 and 49 years old in good health. CDR3 in DNA: TGCAGCGTTGTGTGGACAGATACGCAGTATTTT. Encoded protein: CSVVWTDTQYF.